This T cell receptor (beta chain) was sequenced in a study of sequential checkpoint blockade in melanoma (dated by TCRdb to the late 2010s). About the study as a whole: Patients were randomized 1:1 to first-line nivolumab followed by ipilimumab (arm A) or ipilimumab followed by nivolumab (arm B). Maintenance nivolumab came after both trial sequences. Results and caveats for the whole study, not just this receptor: The model for predicting response that combines TCR metrics with mutation burden needs to be validated in larger, independent patient cohorts.

This clone was seen a few times. Its target antigen remains unknown. Base qualities are not recorded, but no much larger clone differs from it by a single base. The immunoSEQ Assay was used to immunosequence TCRbeta CDR3 regions from genomic DNA. Genomic DNA was amplified by bias-controlled multiplex PCR before high-throughput sequencing. The paper's processing steps were these. To quantify the absolute abundance of each unique TCRbeta CDR3 region, the sequences were collapsed and filtered. Clonality, defined as 1 minus Pielou's evenness, was calculated using only productive rearrangements. Clones with significantly greater frequencies in on-treatment versus baseline samples were identified using a previously published method. Not all clones reach the TCRdb copy of this immuneACCESS table, which keeps in-frame sequences only. Checked studies attribute under half of the gap to unresolved V genes and leave the rest unexplained. The V and J calls and clone size were taken over from that table, and D and trimming were inferred from the DNA. The sample contains about 15,000 clones, roughly three quarters of them found a single time. Of the sample, about an eighth falls within the top ten clones.

The treatment or condition label for this specimen denotes: randomized to nivolumab then ipilimumab (arm A) or the reverse (arm B). No trial patient had received prior DNA-damaging chemotherapy. On a FACS Aria II flow cytometer, live CD3+CD8+ cells that were negative for CD19 and CD56 were sorted from thawed PBMCs. Samples came from patients with melanoma in CheckMate 064, a randomized, open-label phase II trial of sequential checkpoint blockade. Peripheral blood mononuclear cells were collected by leukapheresis, purified with Ficoll-Paque, and frozen in human serum with roughly 10% DMSO. Right after sorting, the blood CD3+CD8+ cells were verified to be >98% pure, and DNA extraction followed. Inclusive of the bounding cysteine and phenylalanine, the CDR3 is 17 residues long. Solely the CDR3 DNA is kept, with 51 bases framed from the first base. CDR1 and CDR2 are read off the germline V gene as SGHRS and YFSETQ. V was cut back by 1 base and J by 1 base, leaving a gap of 15 bases between them.

The sample in question was CD8+ T cells sorted from blood (inferred from file names), obtained from a patient given nivolumab and ipilimumab in sequence. The clonotype originates from a human donor with melanoma. The chain is encoded by TRBV5-1 joined to TRBJ2-1, with the identity of the D gene unclear. The CDR3 protein sequence reads: CASSLKLTLKSYNEQFF. The DNA sequence is as follows: TGCGCCAGCAGCTTGAAGCTTACTTTAAAATCCTACAATGAGCAGTTCTTC.